This is a list of T cell receptor beta chains from one sample in a study of long-term antiretroviral therapy in people with HIV. TCRdb's table, derived via immunoSEQ multiplex PCR, lists solely in-frame clones and lacks some. The sample lists around 26,000 clones, 76% occurring once. The source material was unsorted PBMCs, sampled 0.5 years after starting antiretroviral therapy. The receptors shown here come from a woman in her 40s with HIV. The CDR3 runs from the conserved cysteine through the conserved F or W. The order of the fields is J gene, V gene, D gene, clone size, CDR3 protein, CDR3 DNA. The D gene is left open where the match is weak. Size values are once, few and many counts, or a class for expanded clones, and some rows have none.

j_call: TRBJ2-2
v_call: TRBV4-3
d_call: .
clone_size: .
cdr3_aa: CASSQGHGNTGELFF
cdr3_nt: TGCGCCAGCAGCCAAGGCCACGGGAACACCGGGGAGCTGTTTTTT

j_call: TRBJ1-1
v_call: TRBV10-3
d_call: .
clone_size: .
cdr3_aa: CAISESRDGDEAFF
cdr3_nt: TGTGCCATCAGTGAGTCGCGGGACGGGGATGAAGCTTTCTTT

j_call: TRBJ2-1
v_call: TRBV7-9
d_call: .
clone_size: .
cdr3_aa: CASTPWDNEQFF
cdr3_nt: TGTGCCAGCACCCCCTGGGACAATGAGCAGTTCTTC

j_call: TRBJ1-2
v_call: TRBV11-1
d_call: TRBD1
clone_size: .
cdr3_aa: CASSFPQGARGYTF
cdr3_nt: TGTGCCAGCAGCTTCCCACAGGGGGCGCGAGGCTACACCTTC

j_call: TRBJ2-5
v_call: TRBV18
d_call: .
clone_size: .
cdr3_aa: CASSVVGETQYF
cdr3_nt: TGTGCCAGCTCAGTGGTGGGGGAGACCCAGTACTTC

j_call: TRBJ1-3
v_call: TRBV10-1
d_call: .
clone_size: .
cdr3_aa: CASSESQRPTNSGNTIYF
cdr3_nt: TGCGCCAGCAGTGAGTCACAGCGACCCACCAACTCTGGAAACACCATATATTTT

j_call: TRBJ2-1
v_call: TRBV6-5
d_call: .
clone_size: .
cdr3_aa: CASSYLHEQFF
cdr3_nt: TGTGCCAGCAGTTACCTCCATGAGCAGTTCTTC

j_call: TRBJ1-2
v_call: TRBV29-1
d_call: TRBD1
clone_size: .
cdr3_aa: CSVELQGFGYTF
cdr3_nt: TGCAGCGTTGAATTACAGGGGTTTGGCTACACCTTC

j_call: TRBJ1-5
v_call: TRBV27
d_call: .
clone_size: few
cdr3_aa: CASSPQWGSNQPQHF
cdr3_nt: TGTGCCAGCAGTCCCCAATGGGGTAGCAATCAGCCCCAGCATTTT

j_call: TRBJ2-5
v_call: TRBV30
d_call: TRBD1
clone_size: .
cdr3_aa: CAWSPDRVGTQYF
cdr3_nt: TGTGCCTGGAGCCCAGACAGGGTAGGGACCCAGTACTTC

j_call: TRBJ1-1
v_call: TRBV19
d_call: .
clone_size: .
cdr3_aa: CASSQVGGDTEAFF
cdr3_nt: TGTGCCAGTAGTCAGGTGGGAGGGGACACTGAAGCTTTCTTT

j_call: TRBJ2-7
v_call: TRBV5-4
d_call: TRBD1
clone_size: .
cdr3_aa: CASSSDRGDEQYF
cdr3_nt: TGTGCCAGCAGCTCGGACAGGGGCGACGAGCAGTACTTC

j_call: TRBJ1-3
v_call: TRBV6-5
d_call: .
clone_size: .
cdr3_aa: CASSYSRVPGNTIYF
cdr3_nt: TGTGCCAGCAGTTACTCGCGGGTTCCTGGAAACACCATATATTTT

j_call: TRBJ1-1
v_call: TRBV11-1
d_call: .
clone_size: .
cdr3_aa: CASSLWAGQNTEAFF
cdr3_nt: TGTGCCAGCAGCTTATGGGCAGGGCAGAACACTGAAGCTTTCTTT

j_call: TRBJ1-5
v_call: TRBV15
d_call: .
clone_size: .
cdr3_aa: CATSSGADYQPQHF
cdr3_nt: TGTGCCACCAGCAGCGGCGCGGATTATCAGCCCCAGCATTTT

j_call: TRBJ2-6
v_call: TRBV30
d_call: .
clone_size: .
cdr3_aa: CASSSGGANVLTF
cdr3_nt: TGTGCCTCGAGCTCGGGAGGGGCCAACGTCCTGACTTTC

j_call: TRBJ2-2
v_call: TRBV10-3
d_call: .
clone_size: .
cdr3_aa: CAISATGNTGELFF
cdr3_nt: TGTGCCATCAGCGCGACAGGGAACACCGGGGAGCTGTTTTTT

j_call: TRBJ2-1
v_call: TRBV5-6
d_call: TRBD2
clone_size: .
cdr3_aa: CASSFAGGDNEQFF
cdr3_nt: TGTGCCAGCAGCTTCGCGGGGGGAGACAATGAGCAGTTCTTC

j_call: TRBJ2-3
v_call: TRBV7-9
d_call: .
clone_size: .
cdr3_aa: CASSTGQFTTDTQYF
cdr3_nt: TGTGCCAGCAGCACCGGACAGTTTACCACAGATACGCAGTATTTT

j_call: TRBJ1-1
v_call: TRBV6-5
d_call: .
clone_size: few
cdr3_aa: CASSLTGRTEAFF
cdr3_nt: TGTGCCAGCAGTCTTACAGGGAGGACTGAAGCTTTCTTT

j_call: TRBJ1-2
v_call: TRBV28
d_call: .
clone_size: .
cdr3_aa: CASAALNDYGYTF
cdr3_nt: TGTGCCAGCGCCGCTCTGAATGACTATGGCTACACCTTC

j_call: TRBJ2-2
v_call: TRBV6-1
d_call: TRBD1
clone_size: .
cdr3_aa: CASSELGQGVNTGELFF
cdr3_nt: TGTGCCAGCAGTGAACTCGGACAGGGGGTGAACACCGGGGAGCTGTTTTTT

j_call: TRBJ1-2
v_call: TRBV5-5
d_call: TRBD1
clone_size: .
cdr3_aa: CASSLDGQAYSYTF
cdr3_nt: TGTGCCAGCAGCTTGGATGGACAGGCCTATAGCTACACCTTC

j_call: TRBJ2-7
v_call: TRBV2
d_call: TRBD1
clone_size: .
cdr3_aa: CASSPRQGGAYEQYF
cdr3_nt: TGTGCCAGCAGTCCTAGACAGGGGGGTGCTTACGAGCAGTACTTC

j_call: TRBJ2-2
v_call: TRBV4-1
d_call: .
clone_size: few
cdr3_aa: CASSRTENTGELFF
cdr3_nt: TGCGCCAGCAGCAGGACTGAGAACACCGGGGAGCTGTTTTTT

j_call: TRBJ2-2
v_call: TRBV11-2
d_call: .
clone_size: .
cdr3_aa: CASSLHRRDTGELFF
cdr3_nt: TGTGCCAGCAGCTTACACAGGCGGGACACCGGGGAGCTGTTTTTT

j_call: TRBJ1-2
v_call: TRBV7-9
d_call: .
clone_size: few
cdr3_aa: CASSPTTTPYGYTF
cdr3_nt: TGTGCCAGCAGCCCCACTACCACCCCTTATGGCTACACCTTC

j_call: TRBJ2-5
v_call: TRBV19
d_call: .
clone_size: .
cdr3_aa: CASSRGSRETQYF
cdr3_nt: TGTGCCAGTAGTCGCGGCAGCAGAGAGACCCAGTACTTC

j_call: TRBJ2-5
v_call: TRBV18
d_call: TRBD1
clone_size: .
cdr3_aa: CASSRTGGEETQYF
cdr3_nt: TGTGCCAGCTCACGTACAGGGGGCGAAGAGACCCAGTACTTC

j_call: TRBJ1-4
v_call: TRBV18
d_call: .
clone_size: .
cdr3_aa: CASYPRGQSNNEKLFF
cdr3_nt: TGTGCCAGCTACCCTCGAGGACAGTCCAATAATGAAAAACTGTTTTTT

j_call: TRBJ1-1
v_call: TRBV29-1
d_call: .
clone_size: .
cdr3_aa: CSVVKGSTEAFF
cdr3_nt: TGCAGCGTTGTCAAAGGGAGCACTGAAGCTTTCTTT

j_call: TRBJ2-3
v_call: TRBV4-1
d_call: .
clone_size: .
cdr3_aa: CASSQDRRVDTQYF
cdr3_nt: TGCGCCAGCAGCCAAGATAGGAGAGTAGATACGCAGTATTTT